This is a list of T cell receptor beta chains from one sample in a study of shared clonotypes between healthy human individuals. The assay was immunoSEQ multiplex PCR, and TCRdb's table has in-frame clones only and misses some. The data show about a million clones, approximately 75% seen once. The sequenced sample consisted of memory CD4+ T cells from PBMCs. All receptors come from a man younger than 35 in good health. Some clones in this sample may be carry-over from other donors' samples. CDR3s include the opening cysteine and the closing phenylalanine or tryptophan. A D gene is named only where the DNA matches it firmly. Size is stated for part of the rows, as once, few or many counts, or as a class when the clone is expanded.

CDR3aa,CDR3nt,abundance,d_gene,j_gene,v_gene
CASSFGEGTEAFF,TGTGCCAGCAGCTTTGGGGAAGGGACTGAAGCTTTCTTT,few,-,TRBJ1-1,TRBV7-9
CASSDTINSPLHF,TGCGCCAGCAGTGATACCATTAATTCACCCCTCCACTTT,once,-,TRBJ1-6,TRBV10-2
CASSLSGDSYEQYF,TGCGCCAGCAGCTTGTCCGGGGATTCTTACGAGCAGTACTTC,once,-,TRBJ2-7,TRBV5-1
CAIRLALYNEQFF,TGTGCCATCAGATTGGCCTTATACAATGAGCAGTTCTTC,-,-,TRBJ2-1,TRBV10-3
CASSQHSEKLFF,TGTGCCAGCAGCCAACATAGTGAAAAACTGTTTTTT,-,-,TRBJ1-4,TRBV6-6
CAISVDGSYEQYF,TGTGCCATCAGTGTAGACGGTAGCTACGAGCAGTACTTC,-,-,TRBJ2-7,TRBV6-6
CASSQMRVRGLQETQYF,TGTGCCAGCAGCCAGATGCGGGTCAGGGGGCTCCAAGAGACCCAGTACTTC,once,TRBD1,TRBJ2-5,TRBV7-2
CASSVAQGVVDEQYF,TGTGCCAGCAGCGTTGCCCAGGGGGTTGTGGACGAGCAGTACTTC,-,TRBD1,TRBJ2-7,TRBV9
CAVSGGYEQYF,TGTGCCGTCTCAGGGGGCTACGAGCAGTACTTC,few,TRBD1,TRBJ2-7,TRBV10-3
CASSNHQGQHF,TGTGCCAGCAGCAACCACCAGGGCCAGCATTTT,once,-,TRBJ1-5,TRBV28
CASSSGLAGSTDTQYF,TGTGCCAGCAGCTCGGGACTAGCGGGGTCCACAGATACGCAGTATTTT,-,TRBD2,TRBJ2-3,TRBV11-1
CASSPSGQHNYGYTF,TGTGCCAGCAGCCCGTCGGGACAGCATAACTATGGCTACACCTTC,-,TRBD1,TRBJ1-2,TRBV7-2
CASSSSRQNIQYF,TGTGCCAGCAGCTCTAGTCGCCAAAACATTCAGTACTTC,-,-,TRBJ2-4,TRBV7-9
CASSSSTGSREKLFF,TGTGCCAGCAGTTCATCGACAGGGTCGCGAGAAAAACTGTTTTTT,-,TRBD1,TRBJ1-4,TRBV28
CASSPAGGGYEQYF,TGTGCCAGCTCACCGGCGGGAGGGGGTTACGAGCAGTACTTC,-,TRBD2,TRBJ2-7,TRBV18
CASSLNKGYEQYF,TGTGCCAGCAGCTTGAATAAAGGCTACGAGCAGTACTTC,-,-,TRBJ2-7,TRBV7-4
CASSREYGEQFF,TGTGCCAGCAGCCGGGAGTACGGTGAGCAGTTCTTC,-,-,TRBJ2-1,TRBV7-3
CASSPGDTLGRGGRETQYF,TGTGCCAGCAGCCCGGGGGACACCTTGGGTAGGGGCGGTCGGGAGACCCAGTACTTC,-,-,TRBJ2-5,TRBV7-9
CASSQVSGDQPQHF,TGTGCCAGCAGTCAGGTTTCAGGGGATCAGCCCCAGCATTTT,-,-,TRBJ1-5,TRBV28
CASSENHLAVGGEQFF,TGTGCCAGCAGTGAAAATCATCTAGCGGTGGGGGGAGAGCAGTTCTTC,few,TRBD2,TRBJ2-1,TRBV2
CATSRIPGQGITGELFF,TGTGCCACCAGCAGGATCCCGGGACAGGGTATCACCGGGGAGCTGTTTTTT,-,TRBD1,TRBJ2-2,TRBV15
CASSLSGQHYGYTF,TGTGCCAGCAGTTTAAGTGGGCAGCACTATGGCTACACCTTC,-,-,TRBJ1-2,TRBV27
CASSLSGRTGPLGIQYF,TGTGCCAGCAGTTTAAGCGGGCGGACAGGCCCCCTAGGGATTCAGTACTTC,-,-,TRBJ2-4,TRBV27
CASSTSTANYGYTF,TGTGCCAGCAGCACCTCGACAGCTAACTATGGCTACACCTTC,few,-,TRBJ1-2,TRBV7-2
CASSEGSSDTQYF,TGTGCCAGCAGTGAAGGGTCTTCAGATACGCAGTATTTT,-,-,TRBJ2-3,TRBV6-1
CASSEYRQANSPLHF,TGTGCCAGCAGTGAATATCGGCAGGCTAATTCACCCCTCCACTTT,-,-,TRBJ1-6,TRBV25-1
CASSSPQRGGLEAFF,TGTGCCAGCAGCTCACCACAGAGAGGGGGGCTTGAAGCTTTCTTT,-,-,TRBJ1-1,TRBV11-1
CASSLGGTGTNYGYTF,TGTGCCAGCAGTTTAGGCGGGACAGGAACTAACTATGGCTACACCTTC,-,TRBD1,TRBJ1-2,TRBV28
CASSQAGGGANTEAFF,TGTGCCAGCAGCCAAGCTGGCGGGGGGGCCAACACTGAAGCTTTCTTT,once,-,TRBJ1-1,TRBV4-2